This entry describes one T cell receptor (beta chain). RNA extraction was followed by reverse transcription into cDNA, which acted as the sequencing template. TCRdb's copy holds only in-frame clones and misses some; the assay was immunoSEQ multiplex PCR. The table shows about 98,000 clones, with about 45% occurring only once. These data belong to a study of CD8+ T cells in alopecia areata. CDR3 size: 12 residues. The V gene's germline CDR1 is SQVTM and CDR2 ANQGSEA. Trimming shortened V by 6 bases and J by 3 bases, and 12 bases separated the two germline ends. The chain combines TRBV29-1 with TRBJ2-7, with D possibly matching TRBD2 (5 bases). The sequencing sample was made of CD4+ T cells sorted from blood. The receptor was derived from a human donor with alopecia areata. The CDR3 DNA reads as TGCAGCGTGGCTACTAGATACTACGAGCAGTACTTC. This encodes CSVATRYYEQYF.